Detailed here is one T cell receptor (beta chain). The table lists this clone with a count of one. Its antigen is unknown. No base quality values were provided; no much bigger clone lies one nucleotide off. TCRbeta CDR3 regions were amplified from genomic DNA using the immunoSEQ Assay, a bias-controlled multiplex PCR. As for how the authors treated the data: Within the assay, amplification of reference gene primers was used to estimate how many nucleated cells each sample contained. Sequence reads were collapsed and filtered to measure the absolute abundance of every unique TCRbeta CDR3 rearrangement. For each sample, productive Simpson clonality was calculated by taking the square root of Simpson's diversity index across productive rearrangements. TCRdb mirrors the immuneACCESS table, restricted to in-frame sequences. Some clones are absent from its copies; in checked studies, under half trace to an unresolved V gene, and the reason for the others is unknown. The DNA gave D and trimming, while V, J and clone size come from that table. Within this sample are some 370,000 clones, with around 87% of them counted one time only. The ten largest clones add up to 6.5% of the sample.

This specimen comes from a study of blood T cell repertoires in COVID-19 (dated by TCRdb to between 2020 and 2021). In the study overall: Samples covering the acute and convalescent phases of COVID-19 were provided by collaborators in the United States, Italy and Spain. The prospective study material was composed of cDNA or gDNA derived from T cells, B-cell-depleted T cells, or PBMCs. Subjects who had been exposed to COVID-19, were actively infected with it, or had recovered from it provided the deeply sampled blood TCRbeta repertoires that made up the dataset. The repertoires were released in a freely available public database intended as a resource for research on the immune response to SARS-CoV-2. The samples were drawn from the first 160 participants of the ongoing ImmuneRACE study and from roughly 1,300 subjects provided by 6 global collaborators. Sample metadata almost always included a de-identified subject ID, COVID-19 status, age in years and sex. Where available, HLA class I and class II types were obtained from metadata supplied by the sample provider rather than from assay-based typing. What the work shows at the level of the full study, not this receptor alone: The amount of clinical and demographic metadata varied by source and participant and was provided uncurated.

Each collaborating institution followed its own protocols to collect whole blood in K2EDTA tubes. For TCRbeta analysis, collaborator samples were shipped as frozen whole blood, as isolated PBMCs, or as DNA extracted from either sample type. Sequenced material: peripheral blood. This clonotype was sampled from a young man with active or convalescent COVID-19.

The DNA is as follows: TGCGCCAGCAGCCAAGCTTCACAGGGCCGGGCCTACGAGCAGTACTTC. The translation is CASSQASQGRAYEQYF. The receptor chain draws on TRBV4-1 and TRBJ2-7; perhaps TRBD1 is the D gene, with 6 bases matching. The junction shows trimming of 1 base on V and 2 bases on J, plus 15 bases between the germline ends. The CDR3 holds 16 amino acids from the cysteine to the phenylalanine. Here the CDR3 DNA is all that survives: 48 bases in frame from base 1. CDR1 MGHRA and CDR2 YSYEKL are derived from the germline V gene.